Only a few counts were recorded for the clone carrying this TCR beta chain. Its matching antigen is unknown. In the PCR, 60 Vbeta and 13 Jbeta primers were used. In the original processing: About 80 million unique TCR beta chains, roughly 11 million of them shared, were counted by a later analysis. Clones were read by immunoSEQ multiplex PCR, and TCRdb kept only the in-frame ones, dropping some. That table supplies the V and J calls and clone size; D and trimming were determined from the DNA. The sample has fewer than 250,000 clones; 79% are singletons. This sample is drawn from a study of cytomegalovirus exposure and HLA in healthy donors. Overall study results and limits: A later analysis found that most CMV-associated TCR beta chains appeared HLA-restricted. The HLA-A and HLA-B alleles of most subjects were reportedly predicted accurately from TCR beta sequences. Most TCR beta V segments were productive about 90% or about 30% of the time in an earlier analysis.

This CDR3 comprises 14 residues. V was cut by 1 base and J by 1 base, with 8 bases left in between. Germline loops: CDR1 SGHNT, CDR2 YYREEE (reference sequence). Sequencing input: PBMCs. This clonotype was sampled from a male donor in good health and CMV-seropositive. The rearrangement uses TRBV5-4 and TRBJ1-1; D perhaps matches TRBD1 (5 bases). CDR3 protein: CASSLQGANTEAFF. The CDR3 DNA reads as TGTGCCAGCAGCTTGCAGGGTGCGAACACTGAAGCTTTCTTT.